The clone carrying this T cell receptor (beta chain) was found many times. Its antigen is still unknown. In the original processing: CDR3 differences across clinicopathological groups were used to build a distant-metastasis classifier for papillary thyroid cancer. TCRdb redid the clone calls on the PCR reads using MiXCR. V and J calls and clone size were set by TCRdb, not the authors. The sample holds some 30,000 clones, 7% to 8% seen once. The data are from a study of metastatic and nonmetastatic thyroid tumors. Whole-study context: Thyroid patients, malignant and benign, had repertoires compared across blood and tumor or nodule tissue.

Study findings and constraints: Across blood and tumor, TCR beta diversity in malignant thyroid tumors was reportedly significantly higher than in benign nodules.

Germline V lookup: CDR1 MNHEY, CDR2 SVGEGT. Trimming removed 6 bases at V and 2 bases at J, with 18 bases between. CDR3 size: 16 residues. Not a single patient had been given any form of treatment at any point before undergoing thyroid surgery. The chain recombines TRBV6-2 or TRBV6-3 with TRBJ2-3; no reliable D call. Sequencing was done on a sample of blood. The receptor was isolated from a female donor with papillary thyroid cancer or a benign thyroid nodule (not recorded which). Some clones in this sample may be carry-over from other donors' samples. CDR3 sequence reads: CASRPPLGAYTDTQYF. In DNA, the CDR3 is TGTGCCAGCAGGCCTCCTCTGGGCGCTTACACAGATACGCAGTATTTT.